The rows below give T cell receptor beta chains drawn from one sample of a study of blood T cell repertoires in COVID-19. The repertoire was sequenced with immunoSEQ multiplex PCR; TCRdb's copy has only in-frame clones and lacks some. The data contain about 420,000 clones, about 90% of them singletons. Specimen: peripheral blood. These receptors were taken from a man younger than 35 with COVID-19, enrolled during active disease. CDR3s include the opening cysteine and the closing phenylalanine or tryptophan. Fields, in order: clone size, J gene, D gene, CDR3 length, V gene, CDR3 DNA, CDR3 protein. D genes are given only for firm matches. Some rows have no size entry. The others give once, few or many, or a class for an expanded clone.

abundance: NA
j_gene: TRBJ1-6
d_gene: TRBD1
len: 17
v_gene: TRBV19
CDR3nt: TGTGCCAGTAGTATAGCACCGGGACAGGGGTGGAATTCACCCCTCCACTTT
CDR3aa: CASSIAPGQGWNSPLHF

abundance: NA
j_gene: TRBJ2-7
d_gene: NA
len: 14
v_gene: TRBV11-1
CDR3nt: TGTGCCAGCAGCTTGACGACAGGGAGGTACGAGCAGTACTTC
CDR3aa: CASSLTTGRYEQYF

abundance: NA
j_gene: TRBJ2-7
d_gene: TRBD1
len: 16
v_gene: TRBV5-4
CDR3nt: TGTGCCAGCAGCTCCTCCGGGACAGGGGTTTCCTACGAGCAGTACTTC
CDR3aa: CASSSSGTGVSYEQYF

abundance: NA
j_gene: TRBJ2-5
d_gene: NA
len: 15
v_gene: TRBV7-6
CDR3nt: TGTGCCAGCAGCTTAACAGGCGCCCCGTCTGGGACCCAGTACTTC
CDR3aa: CASSLTGAPSGTQYF

abundance: once
j_gene: TRBJ2-7
d_gene: TRBD1
len: 15
v_gene: TRBV7-9
CDR3nt: TGTGCCAGCAGCTTACCGGCGGGACAGGTCGGCGAGCAGTACTTC
CDR3aa: CASSLPAGQVGEQYF

abundance: NA
j_gene: TRBJ2-4
d_gene: NA
len: 13
v_gene: TRBV5-4
CDR3nt: TGTGCCAGCAGCCCTCGAGGTGGCAACATTCAGTACTTC
CDR3aa: CASSPRGGNIQYF

abundance: NA
j_gene: TRBJ2-1
d_gene: TRBD2
len: 15
v_gene: TRBV4-1
CDR3nt: TGCGCCAGCAGCCAACAAGGACTAGCGGGCCGTGAGCAGTTCTTC
CDR3aa: CASSQQGLAGREQFF

abundance: NA
j_gene: TRBJ2-3
d_gene: TRBD2
len: 19
v_gene: TRBV24-1
CDR3nt: TGTGCCACCAGTGACCCTTCATATCGGGAGGGAGGGGACGCAGATACGCAGTATTTT
CDR3aa: CATSDPSYREGGDADTQYF

abundance: NA
j_gene: TRBJ2-1
d_gene: TRBD1
len: 14
v_gene: TRBV13
CDR3nt: TGTGCCAGCAGCTCGGACAGGGACTACAATGAGCAGTTCTTC
CDR3aa: CASSSDRDYNEQFF

abundance: once
j_gene: TRBJ2-7
d_gene: NA
len: 11
v_gene: TRBV27
CDR3nt: TGTGCCAGCAGTTTAGCGGGATTGCAGTACTTC
CDR3aa: CASSLAGLQYF

abundance: NA
j_gene: TRBJ2-1
d_gene: TRBD2
len: 14
v_gene: TRBV2
CDR3nt: TGTGCCAGCAGGGGGACTAGCGGATACAATGAGCAGTTCTTC
CDR3aa: CASRGTSGYNEQFF

abundance: NA
j_gene: TRBJ1-1
d_gene: NA
len: 14
v_gene: TRBV6-5
CDR3nt: TGTGCCAGCAGCGATAGTTACAGGGTCACTGAAGCTTTCTTT
CDR3aa: CASSDSYRVTEAFF

abundance: NA
j_gene: TRBJ1-3
d_gene: NA
len: 16
v_gene: TRBV5-4
CDR3nt: TGTGCCAGCAGCCTTGGGGCGGACAGCTCTGGAAACACCATATATTTT
CDR3aa: CASSLGADSSGNTIYF

abundance: once
j_gene: TRBJ1-1
d_gene: NA
len: 13
v_gene: TRBV12-3/TRBV12-4
CDR3nt: TGTGCCAGTAGGCAGGACATGGTGACTGAAGCTTTCTTT
CDR3aa: CASRQDMVTEAFF

abundance: NA
j_gene: TRBJ2-5
d_gene: NA
len: 13
v_gene: TRBV27
CDR3nt: TGTGCCAGCAGTTTATTCGCGGATAAGACCCAGTACTTC
CDR3aa: CASSLFADKTQYF

abundance: NA
j_gene: TRBJ2-1
d_gene: TRBD1
len: 17
v_gene: TRBV18
CDR3nt: TGTGCCAGCTCACTCCGGACAGGGCGGGGCTCCTACAATGAGCAGTTCTTC
CDR3aa: CASSLRTGRGSYNEQFF

abundance: NA
j_gene: TRBJ1-6
d_gene: TRBD1
len: 16
v_gene: TRBV2
CDR3nt: TGTGCCAGCAGTTCAGACAGGGGAGATGATAATTCACCCCTCCACTTT
CDR3aa: CASSSDRGDDNSPLHF

abundance: NA
j_gene: TRBJ2-1
d_gene: TRBD2
len: 18
v_gene: TRBV27
CDR3nt: TGTGCCAGCACCCCGGTAGCGGGAGAAATAGGGACCTACAATGAGCAGTTCTTC
CDR3aa: CASTPVAGEIGTYNEQFF

abundance: NA
j_gene: TRBJ1-6
d_gene: NA
len: 15
v_gene: TRBV7-9
CDR3nt: TGTGCCAGCAGCCTACGGGGAAGCGAGAATTCACCCCTCCACTTT
CDR3aa: CASSLRGSENSPLHF

abundance: NA
j_gene: TRBJ2-7
d_gene: TRBD2
len: 14
v_gene: TRBV9
CDR3nt: TGTGCCAGCAGCCCGCTAGCGGGAGGTCTCGAGCAGTACTTC
CDR3aa: CASSPLAGGLEQYF

abundance: NA
j_gene: TRBJ1-2
d_gene: NA
len: 14
v_gene: TRBV6-5
CDR3nt: TGTGCCAGCAGTTACACGGAGGGCCTGGGGGGCTACACCTTC
CDR3aa: CASSYTEGLGGYTF

abundance: NA
j_gene: TRBJ2-4
d_gene: TRBD1
len: 14
v_gene: TRBV5-1
CDR3nt: TGCGCCAGCAGCTTAGGGACAGGCGGAGACATTCAGTACTTC
CDR3aa: CASSLGTGGDIQYF

abundance: once
j_gene: TRBJ1-5
d_gene: NA
len: 12
v_gene: TRBV2
CDR3nt: TGTGCCAGCAATAGGGGGGGACAGCCCCAGCATTTT
CDR3aa: CASNRGGQPQHF

abundance: NA
j_gene: TRBJ2-5
d_gene: NA
len: 15
v_gene: TRBV7-6
CDR3nt: TGTGCCAGCAGCCTGACAGGTCGGGGCCGGGGGACCCAGTACTTC
CDR3aa: CASSLTGRGRGTQYF

abundance: NA
j_gene: TRBJ2-3
d_gene: NA
len: 14
v_gene: TRBV18
CDR3nt: TGTGCCAGCTCACCTTGGAAGGGGCCAGATACGCAGTATTTT
CDR3aa: CASSPWKGPDTQYF

abundance: NA
j_gene: TRBJ1-3
d_gene: TRBD1
len: 14
v_gene: TRBV25-1
CDR3nt: TGTGCCAGCAGTGCCGGGACAGGGTTCAACACCATATATTTT
CDR3aa: CASSAGTGFNTIYF

abundance: NA
j_gene: TRBJ1-6
d_gene: TRBD1
len: 13
v_gene: TRBV18
CDR3nt: TGTGCCAGCTCACGACAGGGCGCTTCACCCCTCCACTTT
CDR3aa: CASSRQGASPLHF

abundance: NA
j_gene: TRBJ2-3
d_gene: TRBD2
len: 15
v_gene: TRBV9
CDR3nt: TGTGCCAGCAGCGCCCTTGCGGGAGGGCGAGATACGCAGTATTTT
CDR3aa: CASSALAGGRDTQYF

abundance: NA
j_gene: TRBJ2-5
d_gene: NA
len: 16
v_gene: TRBV9
CDR3nt: TGTGCCAGCAGCCGAACACCGACTGAAATTCAAGAGACCCAGTACTTC
CDR3aa: CASSRTPTEIQETQYF

abundance: NA
j_gene: TRBJ2-2
d_gene: NA
len: 13
v_gene: TRBV6-5
CDR3nt: TGTGCCAGCAGACAGGGTGTCGCCGGGGAGCTGTTTTTT
CDR3aa: CASRQGVAGELFF

abundance: NA
j_gene: TRBJ1-1
d_gene: TRBD1
len: 16
v_gene: TRBV5-1
CDR3nt: TGCGCCAGCAGCTTCGCAGGGGGCCGGTGGAACACTGAAGCTTTCTTT
CDR3aa: CASSFAGGRWNTEAFF

abundance: NA
j_gene: TRBJ2-1
d_gene: NA
len: 14
v_gene: TRBV5-6
CDR3nt: TGTGCCAGCAGCTTGTGGCCCGTCTACAATGAGCAGTTCTTC
CDR3aa: CASSLWPVYNEQFF

abundance: NA
j_gene: TRBJ2-1
d_gene: NA
len: 16
v_gene: TRBV5-1
CDR3nt: TGCGCCAGCAGCTTGGGCGGGCGGGGCTCCTACAATGAGCAGTTCTTC
CDR3aa: CASSLGGRGSYNEQFF

abundance: NA
j_gene: TRBJ2-2
d_gene: NA
len: 14
v_gene: TRBV14
CDR3nt: TGTGCCAGCAGCCTGGCGGCCTTCACCGGGGAGCTGTTTTTT
CDR3aa: CASSLAAFTGELFF

abundance: NA
j_gene: TRBJ2-7
d_gene: TRBD2
len: 18
v_gene: TRBV27
CDR3nt: TGTGCCAGCAGTTCGGAGGAACCTCCGGGACTAGCGTTCTACGAGCAGTACTTC
CDR3aa: CASSSEEPPGLAFYEQYF

abundance: NA
j_gene: TRBJ1-5
d_gene: TRBD1
len: 14
v_gene: TRBV7-9
CDR3nt: TGTGCCAGCAGCGGGACAGGTTACAATCAGCCCCAGCATTTT
CDR3aa: CASSGTGYNQPQHF

abundance: once
j_gene: TRBJ1-4
d_gene: NA
len: 16
v_gene: TRBV7-9
CDR3nt: TGTGCCAGCAGCTTCCCCGGGGGATCTGCTAATGAAAAACTGTTTTTT
CDR3aa: CASSFPGGSANEKLFF

abundance: NA
j_gene: TRBJ2-1
d_gene: NA
len: 13
v_gene: TRBV2
CDR3nt: TGTGCCAGCAGTGAAGCGAATGCCCTTGAGAGGTTCTTC
CDR3aa: CASSEANALERFF

abundance: NA
j_gene: TRBJ2-5
d_gene: TRBD2
len: 16
v_gene: TRBV7-2
CDR3nt: TGTGCCAGCAGCTTAGCGACAACTAGCGGCCAAGAGACCCAGTACTTC
CDR3aa: CASSLATTSGQETQYF

abundance: NA
j_gene: TRBJ2-7
d_gene: NA
len: 13
v_gene: TRBV6-5
CDR3nt: TGTGCCAGCAGTTTCTTTCCTTCCTACGAGCAGTACTTC
CDR3aa: CASSFFPSYEQYF

abundance: once
j_gene: TRBJ1-1
d_gene: TRBD1
len: 15
v_gene: TRBV4-2
CDR3nt: TGTGCCAGCAGCCAGGCCGACAGGGACAGCACTGAAGCTTTCTTT
CDR3aa: CASSQADRDSTEAFF

abundance: NA
j_gene: TRBJ1-1
d_gene: TRBD1
len: 15
v_gene: TRBV4-1
CDR3nt: TGCGCCAGCAGCCACAGGGGGCAGGCGGACACTGAAGCTTTCTTT
CDR3aa: CASSHRGQADTEAFF

abundance: NA
j_gene: TRBJ2-1
d_gene: NA
len: 11
v_gene: TRBV6-1
CDR3nt: TGTGCCAGCAGTGAAAGTTGGAGGCAGTTCTTC
CDR3aa: CASSESWRQFF

abundance: NA
j_gene: TRBJ1-6
d_gene: TRBD1
len: 15
v_gene: TRBV19
CDR3nt: TGTGCCAGTAGTATCAGACAGGGGGCGTATTCACCCCTCCACTTT
CDR3aa: CASSIRQGAYSPLHF

abundance: NA
j_gene: TRBJ1-1
d_gene: NA
len: 13
v_gene: TRBV4-1
CDR3nt: TGCGCCAGCAGCCCTTTTCCAGGGGATGTAGCTTTCTTT
CDR3aa: CASSPFPGDVAFF

abundance: once
j_gene: TRBJ2-6
d_gene: NA
len: 15
v_gene: TRBV19
CDR3nt: TGTGCCAGTACCGATCGGGGTACTGGGGCCAACGTCCTGACTTTC
CDR3aa: CASTDRGTGANVLTF

abundance: NA
j_gene: TRBJ2-1
d_gene: NA
len: 14
v_gene: TRBV4-1
CDR3nt: TGCGCCAGCAGCCACGGACTCCCTTACAATGAGCAGTTCTTC
CDR3aa: CASSHGLPYNEQFF

abundance: NA
j_gene: TRBJ1-1
d_gene: NA
len: 14
v_gene: TRBV2
CDR3nt: TGTGCCAGCAGTAACAGGGCGTGGAACACTGAAGCTTTCTTT
CDR3aa: CASSNRAWNTEAFF

abundance: NA
j_gene: TRBJ1-5
d_gene: NA
len: 13
v_gene: TRBV29-1
CDR3nt: TGCAGCGTTCAACAATATAGCAATCAGCCCCAGCATTTT
CDR3aa: CSVQQYSNQPQHF

abundance: NA
j_gene: TRBJ2-2
d_gene: TRBD1
len: 12
v_gene: TRBV10-3
CDR3nt: TGTGCCATCGGGACAGGGGTCGGGGAGCTGTTTTTT
CDR3aa: CAIGTGVGELFF

abundance: NA
j_gene: TRBJ1-2
d_gene: TRBD1
len: 21
v_gene: TRBV2
CDR3nt: TGTGCCAGCAGTGGCAAGGTTATCTTCGGACAGGGGGCGATGGGTAACTATGGCTACACCTTC
CDR3aa: CASSGKVIFGQGAMGNYGYTF

abundance: once
j_gene: TRBJ2-1
d_gene: TRBD1
len: 15
v_gene: TRBV18
CDR3nt: TGTGCCAGCTCACTGACAGGGTTTGGATACAATGAGCAGTTCTTC
CDR3aa: CASSLTGFGYNEQFF

abundance: NA
j_gene: TRBJ2-2
d_gene: TRBD1
len: 16
v_gene: TRBV7-9
CDR3nt: TGTGCCAGCAGCCCTCGACAGGGGGGCGACACCGGGGAGCTGTTTTTT
CDR3aa: CASSPRQGGDTGELFF

abundance: NA
j_gene: TRBJ1-1
d_gene: NA
len: 13
v_gene: TRBV12-3/TRBV12-4
CDR3nt: TGTGCCAGCAGGCCCAGGGTAGAGACTGAAGCTTTCTTT
CDR3aa: CASRPRVETEAFF

abundance: NA
j_gene: TRBJ2-1
d_gene: TRBD2
len: 17
v_gene: TRBV18
CDR3nt: TGTGCCAGCTCACTAACCGGACTAGCGGGGGGAAACAATGAGCAGTTCTTC
CDR3aa: CASSLTGLAGGNNEQFF

abundance: NA
j_gene: TRBJ2-1
d_gene: NA
len: 13
v_gene: TRBV5-8
CDR3nt: TGTGCCAGCAGCTTTACTAGCTCCAATGAGCAGTTCTTC
CDR3aa: CASSFTSSNEQFF

abundance: once
j_gene: TRBJ2-7
d_gene: TRBD1
len: 14
v_gene: TRBV3-1/TRBV3-2
CDR3nt: TGTGCCAGCAGCTACAGGGGCCTTTTGGGCGAGCAGTACTTC
CDR3aa: CASSYRGLLGEQYF

abundance: NA
j_gene: TRBJ1-1
d_gene: NA
len: 9
v_gene: TRBV2
CDR3nt: TGTGCCAGCAGCAGTGTAGCTTTCTTT
CDR3aa: CASSSVAFF

abundance: NA
j_gene: TRBJ1-1
d_gene: NA
len: 14
v_gene: TRBV16
CDR3nt: TGTGCCAGCAGCCAATTGTACGGGAACACTGAAGCTTTCTTT
CDR3aa: CASSQLYGNTEAFF